This TCR beta chain was captured in a study of technical replicates of blood from a handful of donors. Here immunoSEQ multiplex PCR was the method, and the copy in TCRdb shows in-frame clones only, minus some. The data contain 65,000 to 95,000 clones, approximately 97% of them singletons. The origin of this receptor is a human donor in good health. The sample comprised T cells isolated from PBMCs.

The CDR3, as DNA: TGCAGCGCTACTAGCGGAGGGTCCTACGAGCAGTACTTC. Translated: CSATSGGSYEQYF. The rearrangement uses TRBV29-1 and TRBJ2-7; TRBD2 matches 8 bases. CDR1 is SQVTM, CDR2 ANQGSEA, per germline. This CDR3 has 13 residues. V was pared by 7 bases and J by 1 base, with 6 bases of the junction left unmatched.